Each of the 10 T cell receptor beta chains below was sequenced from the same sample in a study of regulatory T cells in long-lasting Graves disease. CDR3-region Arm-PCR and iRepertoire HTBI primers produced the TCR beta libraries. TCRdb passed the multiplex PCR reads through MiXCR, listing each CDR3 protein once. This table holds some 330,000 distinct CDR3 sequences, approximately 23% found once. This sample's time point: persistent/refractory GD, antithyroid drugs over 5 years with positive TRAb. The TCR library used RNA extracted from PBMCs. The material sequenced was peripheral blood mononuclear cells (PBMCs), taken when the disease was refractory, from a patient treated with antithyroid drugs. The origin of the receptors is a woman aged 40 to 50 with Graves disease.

The CDR3 sequence: CASSLMGEAYEQYF. The CDR3 bases are TGCGCCAGCAGCTTAATGGGAGAGGCCTACGAGCAGTACTTC. The J gene is TRBJ2-7, the V gene TRBV5-1; D perhaps matches TRBD2 (5 bases). The CDR3 totals 14 residues. The V end lost 2 bases, the J end lost 2 bases, and 11 bases lay between the germline ends. Looked up from germline, CDR1 is SGHRS and CDR2 is YFSETQ.

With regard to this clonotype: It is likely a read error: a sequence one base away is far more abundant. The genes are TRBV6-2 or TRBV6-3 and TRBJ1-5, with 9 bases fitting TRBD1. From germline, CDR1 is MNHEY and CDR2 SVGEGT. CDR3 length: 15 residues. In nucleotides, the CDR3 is TGTGCCAGCAACCCCGGGACAGGGAACAATCCGCCCCAGCATTTT. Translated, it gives CASNPGTGNNPPQHF.

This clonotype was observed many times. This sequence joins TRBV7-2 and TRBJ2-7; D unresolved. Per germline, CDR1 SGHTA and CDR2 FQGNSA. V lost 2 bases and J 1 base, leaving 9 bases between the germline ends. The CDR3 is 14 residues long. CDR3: CASSLQTGSYEQYF. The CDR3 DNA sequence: TGTGCCAGCAGCTTACAAACTGGTTCCTACGAGCAGTACTTC.

Written as DNA, the CDR3 is TGTGCCAGTAGTATGGGACTAGCGGGCTACGAGCAGTACTTC. This encodes CASSMGLAGYEQYF. The gene calls are TRBV19 and TRBJ2-7; 12 bases align to TRBD2. Trimming took 3 bases from V and 3 from J; bases not matched to a gene: 0. The CDR3 loop spans 14 amino acids. Germline assignment: CDR1 LNHDA and CDR2 SQIVND (reference sequence).

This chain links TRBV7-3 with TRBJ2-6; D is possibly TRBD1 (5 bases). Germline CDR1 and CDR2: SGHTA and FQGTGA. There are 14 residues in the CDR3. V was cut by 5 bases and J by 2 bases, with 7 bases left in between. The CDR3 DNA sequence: TGTGCCAGCAGCCCGGACACTGGGGCCAACGTCCTGACTTTC. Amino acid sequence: CASSPDTGANVLTF.

In nucleotides, the CDR3 is TGTGCCAGCAGCACCGCTCCAGGGCTCCAGGATCAGCCCCAGCATTTT. This sequence encodes CASSTAPGLQDQPQHF. The rearrangement uses TRBV7-2 and TRBJ1-5; D is perhaps TRBD1 (5 bases). The V and J ends lost 5 bases and 5 bases respectively, with 19 bases between them. Per germline, CDR1 SGHTA and CDR2 FQGNSA. This CDR3 comprises 16 residues. Combining the CDR3 with reference TRBV7-2 and TRBJ1-5 gives the whole variable domain GAGVSQSPSNKVTEKGKDVELRCDPISGHTALYWYRQSLGQGLEFLIYFQGNSAPDKSGLPSDRFSAERTGGSVSTLTIQRTQQEDSAVYLCASSTAPGLQDQPQHFGDGTRLSIL.

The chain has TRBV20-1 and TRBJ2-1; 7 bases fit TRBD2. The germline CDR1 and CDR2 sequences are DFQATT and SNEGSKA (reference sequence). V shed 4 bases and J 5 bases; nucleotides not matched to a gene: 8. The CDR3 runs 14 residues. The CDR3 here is CSATSGLPNNEQFF. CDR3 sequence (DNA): TGCAGTGCTACATCGGGACTACCTAACAATGAGCAGTTCTTC.

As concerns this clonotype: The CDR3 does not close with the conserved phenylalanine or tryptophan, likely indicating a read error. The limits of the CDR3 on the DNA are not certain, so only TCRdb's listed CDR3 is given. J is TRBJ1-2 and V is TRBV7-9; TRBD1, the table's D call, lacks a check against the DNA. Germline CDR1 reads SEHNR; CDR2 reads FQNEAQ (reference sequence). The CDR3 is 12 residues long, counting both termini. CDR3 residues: CASSFSAPWPPL.

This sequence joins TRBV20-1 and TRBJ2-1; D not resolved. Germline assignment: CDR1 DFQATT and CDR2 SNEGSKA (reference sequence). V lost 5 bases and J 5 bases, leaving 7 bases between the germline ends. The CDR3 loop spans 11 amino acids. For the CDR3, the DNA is TGCAGTGCTCGGCCTAACAATGAGCAGTTCTTC. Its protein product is CSARPNNEQFF.

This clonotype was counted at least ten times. CDR3 bases: TGTGCCAGCAGTACCCCAGGGGGTGGCGATGGCTACACCTTC. Its translation: CASSTPGGGDGYTF. The chain employs TRBV28 and TRBJ1-2, with 7 bases identical to TRBD1. Trimming at V came to 5 bases and at J to 6 bases, leaving 9 bases not matched to a gene. The CDR3 loop spans 14 amino acids. Germline CDR1 MDHEN, CDR2 SYDVKM.